The clone carrying this TCR beta chain has just a few counts. Its matching antigen is unknown. Reverse transcription of all isolated RNA meant that expressed TCRB transcripts were sequenced. Measured with immunoSEQ multiplex PCR; TCRdb has only the in-frame clones, and not every one. The table lists approximately 250,000 clones, approximately 11% of them singletons. The sample comes from a study of beta chain features in type 1 diabetes. Study-wide results and limits: The similarity of naive, central memory and Treg TCRB repertoires appeared greater among patients than among healthy donors. There was a moderate but significant shortening of TCRB CDR3s in all four CD4+ subsets of Type 1 diabetes patients. The study notes PCR might favor shorter templates equally in patients and controls.

What was sequenced was naive CD4+ T cells from blood. The receptor's source is a man under 40 with type 1 diabetes.

The CDR3, as DNA: TGCGCCAGCAGCCAAGGGGGGCCTAATGAGCAGTTCTTC. Translation: CASSQGGPNEQFF. The rearrangement uses TRBV4-3 and TRBJ2-1, with a possible D match to TRBD1 (6 bases). CDR1 and CDR2 from the germline V gene are LGHNA and YSLEER. This CDR3 has 13 residues. V was shortened by 1 base and J by 7 bases, with 8 bases between the two germline ends.